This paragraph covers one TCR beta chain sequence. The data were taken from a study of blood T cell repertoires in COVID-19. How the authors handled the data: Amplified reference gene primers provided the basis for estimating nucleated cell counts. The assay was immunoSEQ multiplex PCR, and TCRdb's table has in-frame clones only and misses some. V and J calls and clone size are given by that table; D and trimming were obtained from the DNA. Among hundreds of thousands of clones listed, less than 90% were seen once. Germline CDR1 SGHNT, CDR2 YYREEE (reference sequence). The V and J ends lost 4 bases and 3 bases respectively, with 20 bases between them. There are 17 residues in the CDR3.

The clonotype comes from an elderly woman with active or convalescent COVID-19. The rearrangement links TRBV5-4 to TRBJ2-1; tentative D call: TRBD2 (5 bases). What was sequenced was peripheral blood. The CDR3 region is CASSRRRTRLDYNEQFF. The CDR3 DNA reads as TGTGCCAGCAGCAGACGGAGGACCCGGTTGGACTACAATGAGCAGTTCTTC.